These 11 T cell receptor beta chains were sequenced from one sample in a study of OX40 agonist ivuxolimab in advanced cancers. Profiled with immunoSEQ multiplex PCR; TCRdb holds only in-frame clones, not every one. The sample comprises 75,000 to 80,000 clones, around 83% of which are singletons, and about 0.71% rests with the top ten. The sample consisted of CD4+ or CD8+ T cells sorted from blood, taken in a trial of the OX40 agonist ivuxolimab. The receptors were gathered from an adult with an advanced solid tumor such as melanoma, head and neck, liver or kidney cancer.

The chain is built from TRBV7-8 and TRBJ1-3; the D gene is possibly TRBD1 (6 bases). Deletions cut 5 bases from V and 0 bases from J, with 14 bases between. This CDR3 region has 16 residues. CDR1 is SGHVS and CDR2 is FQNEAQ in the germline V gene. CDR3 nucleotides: TGTGCCAGCAGCCCCAGGGGCAGATTCTCTGGAAACACCATATATTTT. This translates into CASSPRGRFSGNTIYF.

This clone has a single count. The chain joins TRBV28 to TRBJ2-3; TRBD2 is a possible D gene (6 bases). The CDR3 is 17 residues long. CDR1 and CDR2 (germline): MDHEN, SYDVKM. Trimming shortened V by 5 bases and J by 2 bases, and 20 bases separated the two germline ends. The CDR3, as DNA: TGTGCCAGCAGTCAAGCAAGGGAGGCGGGTGCCACAGATACGCAGTATTTT. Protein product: CASSQAREAGATDTQYF.

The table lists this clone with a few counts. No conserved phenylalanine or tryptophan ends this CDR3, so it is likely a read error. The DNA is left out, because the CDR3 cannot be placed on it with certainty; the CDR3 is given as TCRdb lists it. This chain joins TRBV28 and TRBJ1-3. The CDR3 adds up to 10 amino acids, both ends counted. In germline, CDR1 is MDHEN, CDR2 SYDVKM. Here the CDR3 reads CASIHGGDKS.

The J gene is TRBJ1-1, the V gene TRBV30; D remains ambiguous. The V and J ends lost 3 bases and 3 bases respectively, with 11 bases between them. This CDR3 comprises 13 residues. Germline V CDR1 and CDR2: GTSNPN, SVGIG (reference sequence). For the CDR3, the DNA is TGTGCCTGGAGGCGAGAGCCTTACACTGAAGCTTTCTTT. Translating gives CAWRREPYTEAFF.

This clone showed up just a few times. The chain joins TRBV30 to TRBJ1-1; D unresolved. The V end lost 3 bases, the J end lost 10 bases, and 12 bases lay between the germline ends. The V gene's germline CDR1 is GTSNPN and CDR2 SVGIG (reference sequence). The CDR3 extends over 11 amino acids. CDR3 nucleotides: TGTGCCTGGAGGCTCGGCGGCGGAGCTTTCTTT. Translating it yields CAWRLGGGAFF.

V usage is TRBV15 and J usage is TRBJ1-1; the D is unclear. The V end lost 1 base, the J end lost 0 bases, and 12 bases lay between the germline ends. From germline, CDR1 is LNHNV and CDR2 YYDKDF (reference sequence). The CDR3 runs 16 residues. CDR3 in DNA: TGTGCCACCAGCAGAGGGGAGGGAGTCATGAACACTGAAGCTTTCTTT. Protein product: CATSRGEGVMNTEAFF. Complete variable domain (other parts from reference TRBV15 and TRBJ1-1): DAMVIQNPRYQVTQFGKPVTLSCSQTLNHNVMYWYQQKSSQAPKLLFHYYDKDFNNEADTPDNFQSRRPNTSFCFLDIRSPGLGDTAMYLCATSRGEGVMNTEAFFGQGTRLTVV.

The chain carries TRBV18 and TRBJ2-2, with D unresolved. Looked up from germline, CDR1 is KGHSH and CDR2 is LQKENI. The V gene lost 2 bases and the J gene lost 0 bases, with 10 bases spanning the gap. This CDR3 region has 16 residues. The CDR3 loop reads CASSPAPLANTGELFF. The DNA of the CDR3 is TGTGCCAGCTCACCAGCACCCTTGGCGAACACCGGGGAGCTGTTTTTT.

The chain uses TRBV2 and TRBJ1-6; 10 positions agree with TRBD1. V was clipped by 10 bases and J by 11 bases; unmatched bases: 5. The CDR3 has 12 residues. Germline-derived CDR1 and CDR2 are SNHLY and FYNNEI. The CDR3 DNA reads TGTGCCACGACAGGGGGCGCGGCACCCCTCCACTTT. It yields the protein CATTGGAAPLHF.

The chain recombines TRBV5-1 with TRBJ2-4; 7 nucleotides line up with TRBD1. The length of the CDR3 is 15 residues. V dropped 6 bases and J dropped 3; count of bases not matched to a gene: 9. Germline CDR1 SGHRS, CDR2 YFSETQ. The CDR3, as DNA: TGCGCCAGCAACCTAATGGGGGACAGCAAAAACATTCAGTACTTC. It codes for CASNLMGDSKNIQYF.

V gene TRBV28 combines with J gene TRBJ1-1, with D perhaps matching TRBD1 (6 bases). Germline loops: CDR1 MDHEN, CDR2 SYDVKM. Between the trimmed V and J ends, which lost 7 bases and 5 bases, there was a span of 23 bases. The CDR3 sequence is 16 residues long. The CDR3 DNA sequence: TGTGCCAGCACCCCTGGGGGGGCACGACGGGAGACTGAAGCTTTCTTT. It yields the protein CASTPGGARRETEAFF.

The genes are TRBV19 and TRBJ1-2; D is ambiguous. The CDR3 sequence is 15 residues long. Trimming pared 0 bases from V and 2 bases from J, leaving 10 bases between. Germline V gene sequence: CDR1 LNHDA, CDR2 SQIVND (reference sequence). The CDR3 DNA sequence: TGTGCCAGTAGTATAGATTCCAACAGCAACTATGGCTACACCTTC. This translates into CASSIDSNSNYGYTF.